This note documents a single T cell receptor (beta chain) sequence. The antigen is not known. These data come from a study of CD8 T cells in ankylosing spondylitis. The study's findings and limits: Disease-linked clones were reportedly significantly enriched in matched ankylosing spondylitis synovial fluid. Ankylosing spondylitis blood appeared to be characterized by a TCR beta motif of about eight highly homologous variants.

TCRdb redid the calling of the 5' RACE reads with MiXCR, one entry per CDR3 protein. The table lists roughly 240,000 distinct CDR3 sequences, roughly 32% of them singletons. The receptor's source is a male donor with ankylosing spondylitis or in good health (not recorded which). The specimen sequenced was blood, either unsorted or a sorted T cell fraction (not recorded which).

This CDR3 is CASKPGLAVEETQYF. The DNA for the CDR3 is TGTGCCAGCAAACCGGGACTAGCGGTGGAAGAGACCCAGTACTTC. The rearrangement joins TRBV7-9 to TRBJ2-5; 11 nucleotides align to TRBD2. There are 15 residues in the CDR3. The germline V gene encodes CDR1 SEHNR and CDR2 FQNEAQ (reference sequence). Losses at the gene ends were 7 bases for V and 3 bases for J; bases not matched to a gene: 7.